This TCR beta chain emerged from a study of molecular identifiers for immune sequencing clone quantification. Both previously described methods and listed TCR primers were employed to make bulk TCR libraries. TCRdb recomputed calls from the PCR reads with MiXCR, one row per CDR3 protein. The sample has some 320,000 distinct CDR3 sequences, about 20% seen once. Germline CDR1 is SQVTM and CDR2 is ANQGSEA. Between the trimmed V and J ends, which lost 3 bases and 0 bases, there was a span of 13 bases. The CDR3 runs to 15 residues. This clonotype was counted many times. Sorting recovered naive CD8 T cells on a CD8+CD4-CCR7+CD45RA+ profile.

The sample taken for sequencing was naive CD8+ T cells from blood, with Jurkat cell RNA spiked in. Noted subset: FACS-sorted CD8+CD4-CCR7+CD45RA+ naive T cells. The chain has TRBV29-1 and TRBJ2-3; maybe TRBD1 (5 bases). This receptor was taken from a human donor in good health. Some libraries in this study had Jurkat cell RNA spiked in. CDR3 nucleotides: TGCAGCGTTGACGACAGTTACTCTAGCACAGATACGCAGTATTTT. Protein: CSVDDSYSSTDTQYF.